Listed here are 3 T cell receptor beta chains from one sample, sequenced in a study of human T cells and chemical hapten exposure. TCRdb re-analysed the RACE reads in MiXCR, keeping a single row per CDR3 protein. The table has some 350,000 distinct CDR3 sequences, under 9% seen once. The time point was: patch test 1, 2 weeks after DPC sensitization. Treatment here: therapeutic diphenylcyclopropenone sensitization with weekly scalp DPC. Sequencing was performed on whole blood, taken in connection with sensitization to the hapten diphenylcyclopropenone (DPC). The receptors originated from a woman in her late teens or twenties with alopecia areata. Some clones in this sample may be carry-over from other donors' samples.

This clonotype was detected a few times. The rearrangement uses TRBV12-3 or TRBV12-4 and TRBJ1-6; D call uncertain. The CDR3 runs 13 residues. The V gene lost 2 bases and the J gene lost 10 bases, with 9 bases spanning the gap. The CDR3 sequence is CASSLSIGSPLHF. The CDR3 DNA is TGTGCCAGCAGTTTATCGATTGGGTCACCCCTCCACTTT.

This clonotype appeared a few times. This chain joins TRBV4-3 and TRBJ1-6, with D hard to call. CDR3 length: 16 residues. The germline gives CDR1 LGHNA, CDR2 YSLEER. V dropped 1 base and J dropped 2 bases, with 9 bases sitting between them. CDR3 nucleotides: TGCGCCAGCAGCCAAGCAGGCACTACCTATAATTCACCCCTCCACTTT. This codes for CASSQAGTTYNSPLHF.

This clonotype was counted a few times. The chain carries TRBV28 and TRBJ2-4; TRBD1 aligns across 7 bases. J gave up 2 bases and V 4 bases, and 8 bases lay outside the gene matches. The CDR3 sequence is 16 residues long. CDR1 and CDR2 from the germline V gene are MDHEN and SYDVKM. As DNA, the CDR3 is TGTGCCAGCAGTTCTCCGGGACAGCCAACCAAAAACATTCAGTACTTC. Its translation is CASSSPGQPTKNIQYF.